The next 29 T cell receptor beta chains were all read from a single sample in a study of OX40 agonist ivuxolimab in advanced cancers. TCRdb's table, derived via immunoSEQ multiplex PCR, lists solely in-frame clones and lacks some. The sample yields under 40,000 clones, 80% seen once. The sample consisted of CD4+ or CD8+ T cells sorted from blood, taken in a trial of the OX40 agonist ivuxolimab. These receptors were taken from an adult with an advanced solid tumor such as melanoma, head and neck, liver or kidney cancer.

The V and J genes are TRBV10-1 and TRBJ2-7; weak D call: TRBD1 (5 bases). Trimming removed 6 bases at V and 2 bases at J, with 17 bases between. This CDR3 has 15 amino acids. Germline V lookup: CDR1 WNHNN, CDR2 SYGVQD (reference sequence). DNA for the CDR3: TGCGCCAGCAGCGTCGGACGGCTCAGGGCCTACGAGCAGTACTTC. Translated, it gives CASSVGRLRAYEQYF.

The V gene is TRBV9, the J gene TRBJ2-1; unclear D gene. Trimming pared 0 bases from V and 0 bases from J, leaving 10 bases between. Germline loops: CDR1 SGDLS, CDR2 YYNGEE. This CDR3 spans 16 amino acids. The CDR3 is CASSVELGSSYNEQFF. CDR3 DNA: TGTGCCAGCAGCGTAGAATTAGGCAGCTCCTACAATGAGCAGTTCTTC.

The rearrangement joins TRBV11-1 to TRBJ1-6, with no clear D. Looked up from germline, CDR1 is SGHAT and CDR2 is FQDESV (reference sequence). The CDR3 is made up of 14 amino acids. V was cut by 1 base and J by 4 bases, with 5 bases left in between. As DNA, the CDR3 is TGTGCCAGCAGCTTAGAAGAGTATAATTCACCCCTCCACTTT. It is translated as CASSLEEYNSPLHF.

V usage is TRBV6-5 and J usage is TRBJ2-5; D is undetermined. The closer fit of TRBJ2-7 to the DNA end suggests the J call may be wrong. CDR1 and CDR2 (germline): MNHEY, SVGAGI. The CDR3 length is 16 residues. The CDR3 nucleotides are TGTGCCAGCAGTTACTCGAGTTGGAGCCGAGGCCACGAGCAGTACTTC. Translating it yields CASSYSSWSRGHEQYF.

The V call is TRBV6-1, the J call TRBJ2-7; 10 bases agree with TRBD2. Germline V lookup: CDR1 MNHNS, CDR2 SASEGT. The V segment lost 3 bases and the J segment 2 bases; nucleotides outside the gene matches: 4. The CDR3 consists of 15 residues. CDR3 bases: TGTGCCAGCAGTGACGGACTAGCGGAAGCCTACGAGCAGTACTTC. The encoded protein is CASSDGLAEAYEQYF.

The chain recombines TRBV7-8 with TRBJ1-1; 8 bases fit TRBD1. V dropped 5 bases and J dropped 3; count of bases not matched to a gene: 5. Per germline, CDR1 SGHVS and CDR2 FQNEAQ. CDR3 size: 14 residues. CDR3 nucleotide sequence: TGTGCCAGCAGCCCCAACAGGGGGGACACTGAAGCTTTCTTT. As protein: CASSPNRGDTEAFF.

The genes are TRBV11-2 and TRBJ2-7, with 9 bases that match TRBD1. Germline V CDR1 and CDR2: SGHAT, FQNNGV. Trimming at V came to 2 bases and at J to 4 bases, leaving 9 bases not matched to a gene. The CDR3 extends over 16 amino acids. CDR3 protein: CASSLPGQGSSYEQYF. CDR3 in DNA: TGTGCCAGCAGCTTACCAGGACAGGGGTCTTCTTACGAGCAGTACTTC.

V is TRBV30 and J is TRBJ1-6; unclear D gene. Germline CDR1 reads GTSNPN; CDR2 reads SVGIG (reference sequence). This CDR3 contains 13 residues. V was trimmed by 5 bases and J by 5 bases, leaving 10 bases between them. CDR3 in amino acids: CAWGRNHNSPLHF. Here the CDR3 DNA reads TGTGCCTGGGGACGGAACCATAATTCACCCCTCCACTTT.

This chain connects TRBV7-2 to TRBJ2-7, with D hard to call. V lost 1 base to trimming and J lost 2 bases, with 12 bases between them. The CDR3 sequence is 15 residues long. The germline gives CDR1 SGHTA, CDR2 FQGNSA. CDR3 coding DNA: TGTGCCAGCAGCTTAGGGCCGACGAGAACCTACGAGCAGTACTTC. This codes for CASSLGPTRTYEQYF.

The J gene is TRBJ2-7, the V gene TRBV19; a possible D gene is TRBD1 (5 bases). V was pared by 10 bases and J by 2 bases, with 12 bases between. The CDR3 contains 12 residues. CDR1 is LNHDA and CDR2 is SQIVND in the germline V gene (reference sequence). The CDR3 is CAIQCRAYEQYF. The CDR3 DNA reads TGTGCCATCCAATGCAGGGCCTACGAGCAGTACTTC.

The rearrangement links TRBV7-2 to TRBJ2-1; D not certain. V was cut by 5 bases and J by 6 bases, with 17 bases left in between. CDR3 size: 15 residues. CDR1 and CDR2 (germline): SGHTA, FQGNSA. The chain's CDR3 is CASSETFQAVNEQFF. CDR3 nucleotide sequence: TGTGCCAGCAGCGAAACTTTTCAGGCCGTCAATGAGCAGTTCTTC.

This clone was counted a single time. V usage is TRBV30 and J usage is TRBJ2-7, with D perhaps TRBD1 or TRBD2 (5 bases each). CDR3 length: 14 residues. Trimming left V 2 bases short and J 2 bases short, with 13 bases between. Germline V gene lookup returns CDR1 GTSNPN and CDR2 SVGIG (reference sequence). CDR3 coding DNA: TGTGCCTGGAGTCGAGGGGTCCCTACCTACGAGCAGTACTTC. Protein sequence: CAWSRGVPTYEQYF. The full variable domain, completed using reference TRBV30 and TRBJ2-7, is SQTIHQWPATLVQPVGSPLSLECTVEGTSNPNLYWYRQAAGRGLQLLFYSVGIGQISSEVPQNLSASRPQDRQFILSSKKLLLSDSGFYLCAWSRGVPTYEQYFGPGTRLTVT.

The count of this clone is one. At the DNA level, this CDR3 is encoded by other sequences in the same sample as well. This chain joins TRBV28 and TRBJ1-6; 9 nucleotides match TRBD1. The CDR3 totals 14 residues. Germline lookup yields CDR1 MDHEN and CDR2 SYDVKM. The trim removed 6 bases at V and 7 bases at J, leaving 4 bases unmatched. The CDR3 DNA reads as TGTGCCAGCAGCTCAGGACAGGGGAATTCACCCCTCCACTTT. This codes for CASSSGQGNSPLHF.

The rearrangement uses TRBV7-9 and TRBJ1-5; TRBD1 is a possible D gene (6 bases). CDR3 size: 14 residues. Germline assignment: CDR1 SEHNR and CDR2 FQNEAQ (reference sequence). V shed 6 bases and J shed 3 bases, with 12 bases lying between them. The CDR3 region is CASSSGQTNQPQHF. CDR3 DNA: TGTGCCAGCAGTTCGGGACAAACCAATCAGCCCCAGCATTTT.

The V and J genes are TRBV18 and TRBJ2-3; possible D gene TRBD1, 6 bases. The CDR3 totals 14 residues. Trimming pared 1 base from V and 5 bases from J, leaving 10 bases between. Germline V gives CDR1 KGHSH, CDR2 LQKENI. The DNA of the CDR3 is TGTGCCAGCTCACCACGGCAGGGGAAAGATACGCAGTATTTT. Translating it yields CASSPRQGKDTQYF.

This chain uses TRBV5-1 with TRBJ1-1; maybe TRBD1 (5 bases). Germline loops: CDR1 SGHRS, CDR2 YFSETQ. V lost 4 bases, J lost 1 base, and 17 bases lay in between. The CDR3 is made up of 16 amino acids. The CDR3 here is CASSPYVGTGNTEAFF. CDR3 DNA: TGCGCCAGCAGCCCCTATGTCGGGACGGGGAACACTGAAGCTTTCTTT.

The CDR3 loop is CASSAGQGKRGNQPQHF. The DNA of the CDR3 is TGTGCCAGCAGCGCCGGACAGGGCAAGAGGGGCAATCAGCCCCAGCATTTT. The rearrangement uses TRBV5-8 and TRBJ1-5, with 8 bases fitting TRBD1. The CDR3 runs to 17 residues. J gave up 2 bases and V 4 bases, and 11 bases lay outside the gene matches. Germline loops: CDR1 SGHTS, CDR2 YDEGEE.

V is TRBV7-3 and J is TRBJ1-2, with TRBD1 matching 8 bases. V trimming: 3 bases; J trimming: 4 bases; junction bases outside the gene matches: 1. Per the germline V gene, CDR1 is SGHTA and CDR2 is FQGTGA. The CDR3 totals 13 residues. CDR3 region: CASSFTGGYGYTF. The CDR3 nucleotides read TGTGCCAGCAGCTTCACAGGGGGCTATGGCTACACCTTC.

The gene calls are TRBV5-1 and TRBJ2-3; maybe TRBD1 (5 bases). The V end was cut by 0 bases, the J end by 4 bases, with 15 bases between. Per the germline V gene, CDR1 is SGHRS and CDR2 is YFSETQ. The CDR3 sequence is 16 residues long. The CDR3 protein is CASSLGLTGRADTQYF. The CDR3 nucleotides are TGCGCCAGCAGCTTGGGCCTTACAGGAAGGGCAGATACGCAGTATTTT.

The chain is built from TRBV2 and TRBJ2-7, with 14 bases identical to TRBD2. With 5 bases clipped from V and 2 bases from J, the junction kept 5 bases outside the gene matches. The germline gives CDR1 SNHLY, CDR2 FYNNEI. This CDR3 is built from 16 residues. CDR3 residues: CASSSGLAGDTYEQYF. The CDR3 DNA reads TGTGCCAGCAGTTCGGGACTAGCGGGAGATACCTACGAGCAGTACTTC.

V is TRBV14 and J is TRBJ1-1, with no clear D. V lost 4 bases and J 0 bases, leaving 9 bases between the germline ends. Germline assignment: CDR1 SGHDN and CDR2 FVKESK. This CDR3 has 14 amino acids. The CDR3 protein is CASSLAGMNTEAFF. The DNA of the CDR3 is TGTGCCAGCAGCCTTGCCGGAATGAACACTGAAGCTTTCTTT.

The chain couples TRBV6-1 to TRBJ2-4; 9 positions match TRBD1. The V gene's germline CDR1 is MNHNS and CDR2 SASEGT. The trim removed 6 bases at V and 1 base at J, leaving 4 bases unmatched. CDR3 length: 15 amino acids. CDR3 amino acids: CASSLTGGAKNIQYF. CDR3 bases: TGTGCCAGCAGCCTGACAGGGGGGGCCAAAAACATTCAGTACTTC.

The chain carries TRBV7-9 and TRBJ2-2; D not resolved. V was cut by 7 bases and J by 5 bases, with 20 bases left in between. The CDR3 loop spans 16 amino acids. Germline CDR1 SEHNR, CDR2 FQNEAQ (reference sequence). CDR3 amino acids: CASTIQRSGRTGELFF. CDR3 sequence (DNA): TGTGCCAGCACCATCCAACGAAGTGGAAGGACCGGGGAGCTGTTTTTT.

This clone has more than one count but fewer than ten. The rearrangement uses TRBV6-1 and TRBJ2-7, with a weak D call TRBD1 (5 bases). The CDR3 has 15 amino acids. Germline loops: CDR1 MNHNS, CDR2 SASEGT. The V and J ends lost 2 bases and 6 bases respectively, with 17 bases between them. Here the CDR3 reads CASSEIGTGGREQYF. The CDR3, as DNA: TGTGCCAGCAGTGAAATCGGAACAGGCGGCCGCGAGCAGTACTTC.

The V call is TRBV5-6, the J call TRBJ1-1; TRBD1 matches at 7 bases. V dropped 6 bases and J dropped 3; count of bases not matched to a gene: 8. The CDR3 has 14 residues. Germline V gene lookup returns CDR1 SGHDT and CDR2 YYEEEE. CDR3 sequence reads: CASTPWDSYTEAFF. In DNA form, the CDR3 reads TGTGCCAGCACCCCTTGGGACAGCTACACTGAAGCTTTCTTT.

The CDR3 DNA sequence: TGTGCCAGTAGTAGTAGGGGACAGGGGTCGGCTGAGCAGTTCTTC. Encoded protein: CASSSRGQGSAEQFF. The V and J genes are TRBV19 and TRBJ2-1, with 10 positions matching TRBD1. Looked up from germline, CDR1 is LNHDA and CDR2 is SQIVND (reference sequence). The CDR3 is made up of 15 amino acids. V was pared by 4 bases and J by 9 bases, with 9 bases of the junction left unmatched.

The rearrangement links TRBV7-2 to TRBJ2-7, with TRBD1 matching over 7 bases. Germline trimming cut 5 bases from V and 0 bases from J; bases unmatched to any gene: 7. The CDR3 loop spans 15 amino acids. Germline CDR1 SGHTA, CDR2 FQGNSA. The CDR3 DNA sequence: TGTGCCAGCAGCCGGGGACAGCTTACCTCCTACGAGCAGTACTTC. Residues: CASSRGQLTSYEQYF.

The CDR3 DNA sequence: TGTGCCACCAGCGGAGGTAGAGGGCGCGAGCAGTACTTC. It specifies CATSGGRGREQYF. This chain links TRBV15 with TRBJ2-7; TRBD2 might be the D (5 bases). The CDR3 consists of 13 residues. V lost 5 bases to trimming and J lost 6 bases, with 14 bases between them. Germline assignment: CDR1 LNHNV and CDR2 YYDKDF (reference sequence).

The V gene is TRBV9, the J gene TRBJ2-2; 7 bases fit TRBD1. This CDR3 spans 16 amino acids. The junction had 3 bases not matched to a gene; V was cut back by 1 base and J by 0 bases. The germline V gene encodes CDR1 SGDLS and CDR2 YYNGEE. The CDR3 region is CASSVMGQTNTGELFF. The CDR3 DNA reads TGTGCCAGCAGCGTAATGGGACAGACGAACACCGGGGAGCTGTTTTTT.